This T cell receptor (beta chain) was found in a study of T cell responses to AZD1222 COVID-19 vaccine. The CDR3 contains 15 residues. The V gene's germline CDR1 is SGHVS and CDR2 FQNEAQ. The junction had 8 bases not matched to a gene; V was cut back by 7 bases and J by 0 bases. Of note for this clone: Its specificity is unknown.

The method was immunoSEQ multiplex PCR; TCRdb's version includes in-frame clones alone and lacks a portion of them. The table includes around 150,000 clones, less than 95% detected once. Findings of the study overall: Two AZD1222 doses significantly raised spike-specific TCR breadth and depth over controls. Repertoires were obtained only post-peak T cell response. Most donors were white British and more were female, and clonal diversity was possibly underestimated. Baseline serostatus was positive in only 5 to 7 AZD1222 recipients.

Material: peripheral blood, obtained 28 days after the second dose of the MenACWY control vaccine. The gene calls are TRBV7-8 and TRBJ2-7; the match to TRBD1 covers 8 bases. This sequence originates from an adult who received the MenACWY meningococcal vaccine as a control. CDR3 loop: CASTLRDRSSYEQYF. CDR3 DNA: TGTGCCAGCACCCTACGGGACAGGAGCTCCTACGAGCAGTACTTC.